What follows are 28 T cell receptor beta chains derived from one specimen sequenced in a study of PD-1 blockade in classical Hodgkin lymphoma. Time point here: cycle 4 day 1 (C4D1), after six to seven weeks of nivolumab. Every patient experienced relapse after autologous stem cell transplantation, and brentuximab vedotin exposure varied. The repertoire was sequenced with immunoSEQ multiplex PCR; TCRdb's copy has only in-frame clones and lacks some. The sample records 20,000 to 25,000 clones, 60% to 80% being singletons. Source: peripheral blood mononuclear cells (PBMCs), taken before the fourth cycle of nivolumab. Receptors originate from a human donor with classical Hodgkin lymphoma.

The V and J genes are TRBV4-3 and TRBJ2-1; tentative D call: TRBD2 (6 bases). This CDR3 is built from 15 residues. The ends were cut back, 0 bases at V and 6 bases at J, with 12 bases in the middle. Germline V gives CDR1 LGHNA, CDR2 YSLEER. The CDR3: CASSQESQRVNEQFF. DNA for the CDR3: TGCGCCAGCAGCCAAGAAAGTCAGCGGGTCAATGAGCAGTTCTTC.

The chain employs TRBV29-1 and TRBJ1-1, with 8 bases fitting TRBD1. This CDR3 contains 13 residues. The germline V gene has CDR1 SQVTM and CDR2 ANQGSEA. Trimming took 4 bases from V and 5 from J; bases not matched to a gene: 6. The CDR3 sequence: CSVGQGMGTEAFF. CDR3 nucleotide sequence: TGCAGCGTTGGACAGGGGATGGGGACTGAAGCTTTCTTT. The full variable domain, in which reference TRBV29-1 and TRBJ1-1 provide the parts outside the CDR3, is SAVISQKPSRDICQRGTSLTIQCQVDSQVTMMFWYRQQPGQSLTLIATANQGSEATYESGFVIDKFPISRPNLTFSTLTVSNMSPEDSSIYLCSVGQGMGTEAFFGQGTRLTVV.

CDR3 amino acids: CASSQTGQGHPGYTF. The CDR3 DNA sequence: TGCGCCAGCAGCCAAACGGGACAGGGCCATCCGGGCTACACCTTC. This chain connects TRBV5-1 to TRBJ1-2; 9 bases are a match to TRBD1. V lost 4 bases, J lost 8 bases, and 12 bases stayed unmatched. The CDR3 loop spans 15 amino acids. The germline V gene encodes CDR1 SGHRS and CDR2 YFSETQ. The whole variable domain, remainder taken from reference TRBV5-1 and TRBJ1-2, is KAGVTQTPRYLIKTRGQQVTLSCSPISGHRSVSWYQQTPGQGLQFLFEYFSETQRNKGNFPGRFSGRQFSNSRSEMNVSTLELGDSALYLCASSQTGQGHPGYTFGSGTRLTVV.

The gene calls are TRBV7-3 and TRBJ2-3, with TRBD1 identical over 7 bases. The V segment lost 2 bases and the J segment 2 bases; nucleotides outside the gene matches: 4. CDR1 and CDR2 from the germline V gene are SGHTA and FQGTGA. The CDR3 runs to 15 residues. The CDR3 nucleotides read TGTGCCAGCAGCTTACAGGGGGTCCCCACAGATACGCAGTATTTT. Translated, it gives CASSLQGVPTDTQYF.

This chain joins TRBV10-3 and TRBJ2-1, with 13 positions matching TRBD2. Germline-derived CDR1 and CDR2 are ENHRY and SYGVKD. The V and J ends lost 6 bases and 2 bases, in that order; junction bases with no gene match: 1. There are 15 residues in the CDR3. CDR3 in DNA: TGTGCCATCAGGGGGACTAGCGGGGCCTACAATGAGCAGTTCTTC. As protein: CAIRGTSGAYNEQFF.

The genes are TRBV9 and TRBJ1-2; D is unclear. In germline, CDR1 is SGDLS, CDR2 YYNGEE. V was cut by 4 bases and J by 8 bases, with 15 bases left in between. This CDR3 has 13 residues. CDR3 amino acids: CASSNTGFVGYTF. CDR3 DNA: TGTGCCAGCAGCAATACGGGGTTTGTGGGCTACACCTTC.

The rearrangement joins TRBV11-3 to TRBJ1-1; D gene ambiguous. Trimming took 1 base from V and 1 from J, leaving 10 bases between them. The CDR3 length is 15 residues. CDR1 and CDR2 (germline): SGHNT, YENEEA. In nucleotides, the CDR3 is TGTGCCAGCAGCTTAGGGGGAGAAGGGAACACTGAAGCTTTCTTT. This translates into CASSLGGEGNTEAFF.

V is TRBV5-6 and J is TRBJ1-2; D perhaps matches TRBD1 (6 bases). The CDR3 spans 13 residues. From germline, CDR1 is SGHDT and CDR2 YYEEEE. Trimming shortened V by 6 bases and J by 5 bases, and 14 bases separated the two germline ends. The CDR3 region is CASMLQGSYGYTF. CDR3 DNA sequence: TGTGCCAGCATGCTACAGGGTTCTTATGGCTACACCTTC.

The chain couples TRBV18 to TRBJ1-2; D not certain. The CDR3 has 15 residues. CDR1 KGHSH and CDR2 LQKENI come from the germline V gene. V lost 3 bases and J 4 bases, leaving 15 bases between the germline ends. Written as DNA, the CDR3 is TGTGCCAGCTCACCGGAGGATGAAGTGGGCTATGGCTACACCTTC. It encodes CASSPEDEVGYGYTF.

By frequency in the sample, this clone is medium-sized. V is TRBV11-2 and J is TRBJ2-1; D ambiguous. Germline loops: CDR1 SGHAT, CDR2 FQNNGV. This CDR3 has 14 amino acids. V gave up 0 bases and J gave up 7 bases, with 10 bases separating them. The CDR3 DNA reads as TGTGCCAGCAGCTTAGAGTCTTACGGGAATGAGCAGTTCTTC. This gives the protein CASSLESYGNEQFF.

The chain employs TRBV4-2 and TRBJ2-1, with D possibly being TRBD1 (5 bases). The CDR3 is 17 amino acids. The V and J ends lost 0 bases and 5 bases respectively, with 17 bases between them. Germline CDR1 and CDR2: LGHNA and YNFKEQ. The CDR3 loop reads CASSQDKGAAWDNEQFF. The CDR3 DNA sequence: TGTGCCAGCAGCCAAGATAAAGGGGCCGCATGGGACAATGAGCAGTTCTTC.

This chain uses TRBV2 with TRBJ2-2; 7 bases agree with TRBD1. The CDR3 totals 13 residues. The germline CDR1 and CDR2 sequences are SNHLY and FYNNEI. V lost 7 bases and J lost 5; bases outside the gene matches: 4. The CDR3 loop reads CASNLQGTGELFF. The CDR3 DNA sequence: TGTGCCAGCAACCTACAGGGGACCGGGGAGCTGTTTTTT.

The chain employs TRBV10-1 and TRBJ2-7; D is ambiguous. V was clipped by 2 bases and J by 2 bases, with 16 bases between them. CDR1 and CDR2 from the germline V gene are WNHNN and SYGVQD (reference sequence). CDR3 size: 16 residues. The CDR3 spells CASSEVSRHVTYEQYF. The CDR3 coding sequence is TGCGCCAGCAGTGAGGTCAGTAGGCACGTCACCTACGAGCAGTACTTC.

The chain recombines TRBV5-6 with TRBJ1-5; D remains unclear. The CDR3 totals 14 residues. The V and J ends lost 1 base and 5 bases respectively, with 10 bases between them. Germline V gene data show CDR1 as SGHDT and CDR2 as YYEEEE. The CDR3 is CASSLLGLDQPQHF. The CDR3 nucleotides are TGTGCCAGCAGCTTGTTGGGCTTAGATCAGCCCCAGCATTTT.

This rearrangement joins TRBV4-1 to TRBJ2-5, with TRBD2 matching 8 bases. Trimming removed 5 bases from V and 3 bases from J; junction bases left unmatched: 2. Germline V CDR1 and CDR2: MGHRA, YSYEKL. CDR3 length: 13 amino acids. The CDR3 loop is CASSVSGEETQYF. The CDR3 DNA reads as TGCGCCAGCAGCGTTAGCGGGGAAGAGACCCAGTACTTC.

The chain uses TRBV9 and TRBJ2-6; D might be TRBD1 (5 bases). This CDR3 is built from 19 residues. V gave up 4 bases and J gave up 0 bases, with 20 bases separating them. Germline V CDR1 and CDR2: SGDLS, YYNGEE. The CDR3 spells CASSPLSQGLNSGANVLTF. The DNA of the CDR3 is TGTGCCAGCAGCCCCCTTTCCCAGGGCCTCAACTCTGGGGCCAACGTCCTGACTTTC.

V usage is TRBV2 and J usage is TRBJ2-7, with 7 bases identical to TRBD1. The CDR3 sequence is 13 residues long. Germline assignment: CDR1 SNHLY and CDR2 FYNNEI. V trimming: 8 bases; J trimming: 2 bases; junction bases outside the gene matches: 6. DNA for the CDR3: TGTGCCAGCGACAGGGAGCCCCCCTACGAGCAGTACTTC. The encoded protein is CASDREPPYEQYF.

This chain uses TRBV1 with TRBJ2-1; TRBD2 was called by the table and not checked on the DNA. TRBV1 is an annotated pseudogene. This CDR3 contains 17 residues. The CDR3 bases are TGCACCAGCAGCCCTGGACTAGCGGGAGGTGGTTGTAATGAGCAGTTCTTC. Its translation is CTSSPGLAGGGCNEQFF.

The chain couples TRBV28 to TRBJ2-5; D ambiguous. V was trimmed by 1 base and J by 0 bases, leaving 6 bases between them. The CDR3 covers 14 residues. Germline lookup yields CDR1 MDHEN and CDR2 SYDVKM. The CDR3 sequence is CASSLYANQETQYF. CDR3 DNA sequence: TGTGCCAGCAGTTTATATGCTAACCAAGAGACCCAGTACTTC.

This sequence joins TRBV6-4 and TRBJ1-6; tentative D call: TRBD1 (6 bases). This CDR3 spans 16 amino acids. V was shortened by 7 bases and J by 10 bases, with 23 bases between the two germline ends. In germline, CDR1 is MRHNA, CDR2 SNTAGT. This CDR3 is CASTLTSSGDVSPLHF. Here the CDR3 DNA reads TGTGCCAGCACCTTGACGTCGTCAGGGGATGTATCACCCCTCCACTTT.

V gene TRBV5-6 combines with J gene TRBJ1-6; D might be TRBD1 (5 bases). The CDR3 consists of 16 residues. Looked up from germline, CDR1 is SGHDT and CDR2 is YYEEEE. Deletions cut 0 bases from V and 6 bases from J, with 13 bases between. CDR3 DNA: TGTGCCAGCAGCTTGGCGTCGGCAGGGTCTAATTCACCCCTCCACTTT. It codes for CASSLASAGSNSPLHF.

This clone was recorded once. The chain links TRBV11-1 to TRBJ2-2, with unresolved D. Germline CDR1 is SGHAT and CDR2 is FQDESV (reference sequence). V lost 2 bases and J lost 6, with 7 bases in between. The CDR3 is 13 residues long. The CDR3 DNA follows: TGTGCCAGCAGCTTAACGAGAGCCGGGGAGCTGTTTTTT. This translates into CASSLTRAGELFF.

The chain recombines TRBV18 with TRBJ2-2; D is perhaps TRBD2 (5 bases). V was pared by 0 bases and J by 6 bases, with 17 bases between. Germline-derived CDR1 and CDR2 are KGHSH and LQKENI. CDR3 length equals 17 residues. The CDR3 region has the DNA TGTGCCAGCTCACCACCTCGGGGATTCGGAGTACCCGGGGAGCTGTTTTTT. As protein: CASSPPRGFGVPGELFF.

This chain joins TRBV6-5 and TRBJ2-4; D gene unclear. This CDR3 has 13 amino acids. Trimming stripped 0 bases from V and 9 bases from J, with 9 bases between. The germline CDR1 and CDR2 sequences are MNHEY and SVGAGI. CDR3 sequence: CASSYSSSGIQYF. DNA of the CDR3: TGTGCCAGCAGTTACTCGTCCTCCGGCATTCAGTACTTC.

This clone was counted once. The V gene is TRBV5-6, the J gene TRBJ2-3; TRBD2 agrees at 7 bases. This CDR3 is built from 16 residues. After removal of 4 bases from V and 2 bases from J, the junction contained 10 bases not matched to a gene. Germline V gene data show CDR1 as SGHDT and CDR2 as YYEEEE. The DNA for the CDR3 is TGTGCCAGCAGCCCCCGGTTTAGCGGGTACACAGATACGCAGTATTTT. Amino acid sequence: CASSPRFSGYTDTQYF.

J is TRBJ2-7 and V is TRBV7-9, with 7 bases fitting TRBD1. CDR3 length equals 13 residues. The germline V gene has CDR1 SEHNR and CDR2 FQNEAQ (reference sequence). V dropped 5 bases and J dropped 6; count of bases not matched to a gene: 7. DNA for the CDR3: TGTGCCAGCAGCCATTCGCAGGGGGTCGAGCAGTACTTC. This translates into CASSHSQGVEQYF.

The genes are TRBV12-2 and TRBJ2-2; TRBD2, as called in the table, went unchecked against the DNA. TRBV12-2 is an annotated pseudogene. The CDR3 loop spans 17 amino acids. The DNA for the CDR3 is TGTGCAAGTCGCTGCCCCGGGACTAGCGGGACATCCGGGGAGCTGTTTTTT. This translates into CASRCPGTSGTSGELFF.

This sequence joins TRBV4-3 and TRBJ1-3; 10 bases are shared with TRBD1. The CDR3 sequence is 17 residues long. The junction had 12 bases not matched to a gene; V was cut back by 2 bases and J by 8 bases. The germline CDR1 and CDR2 sequences are LGHNA and YSLEER. The CDR3 DNA follows: TGCGCCAGCAGCCAATATCGGGGGACAGGGGCTGAGGACACCATATATTTT. Its protein is CASSQYRGTGAEDTIYF.